This entry features one TCR beta chain sequence. Its recognized antigen is unknown. No base quality values were provided; no much bigger clone lies one nucleotide off. There are 19 amino acids in the CDR3, from cysteine to phenylalanine inclusive. Kept here is only the CDR3 DNA, which spans 57 bases and is read in frame from base 1. The trial excluded patients who had a history of autoimmune disease or who were on systemic immunosuppression. Peripheral blood for TCR sequencing was collected from all dose cohorts at baseline, on cycle 4 day 1, and on cycle 7 day 1. The samples were drawn from a first-in-human, open-label, multicenter phase I dose-escalation trial of ivuxolimab. Adults with locally advanced or metastatic head and neck squamous cell, hepatocellular, melanoma or renal cell carcinoma were enrolled in the trial. Before TCR sequencing, CD4+ and CD8+ T cells were separately sorted from peripheral blood.

This sample was taken from a study of OX40 agonist ivuxolimab in advanced cancers. Regarding the study in general: Ivuxolimab, which targeted the costimulatory receptor OX40 (CD134), was an agonistic, fully human IgG2 monoclonal antibody. Intravenous ivuxolimab was administered to patients every 2 weeks at six dose levels: 0.01, 0.1, 0.3, 1.5, 3 and 10 mg/kg. Of the approximately 50 dose-escalation patients, hepatocellular carcinoma was present in about 20, melanoma in around 15, renal cell carcinoma in 9 and head and neck cancer in 9. A male proportion of nearly 85% and a mean age of approximately 61 years, ranging from 23 to 79, were recorded for the dose-escalation cohort. Prior anti-PD-1, anti-PD-L1 or anti-CTLA-4 therapy was permitted, and approximately 39% of dose-escalation patients had received checkpoint inhibitors. Partial responses were achieved by three dose-escalation patients, of whom one had hepatocellular carcinoma and two had cutaneous melanoma. Peripheral TCRbeta sequencing aimed to test whether ivuxolimab altered TCR sequence diversity and caused clonal T-cell expansion. The monotherapy dose-escalation portion (N = 52 patients) of the phase I ivuxolimab trial is reported in the paper. General findings and caveats noted by the study authors: Which antigens the clonally expanded peripheral T cells were specific for was not determined. At doses of 0.1 to 3.0 mg/kg, clonal expansion of both CD4+ and CD8+ blood T cells was observed from baseline to week 6. In the 0.1-3.0 mg/kg groups, partial responders had among the lowest normalized peripheral clonal expansion, particularly in CD8+ T cells. After ivuxolimab, CD8+ T cells had more expanded clones than CD4+ T cells on average. Low levels of normalized T-cell clonal expansion were also seen in some patients who did not respond.

For sequencing of the TCRbeta CDR3 region, genomic DNA was extracted from the sorted cells. The immunoSEQ Assay was used to sequence the TCRbeta CDR3 regions. In TCRdb, the immuneACCESS table is reduced to in-frame sequences with V and J assigned. These tables do not hold every clone; where another copy was compared, an unresolved V gene accounts for under half, and the others remain unexplained. This sample holds 78,000 or so clones; more than 85% were observed only once. The top ten clones comprise over 7.5% of the sample. This chain is built from TRBV21-1 and TRBJ2-3. TRBV21-1 has pseudogene status. The sequencing used CD4+ or CD8+ T cells sorted from blood, collected in a trial of the OX40 agonist ivuxolimab. The TCR originated in an adult with an advanced solid tumor such as melanoma, head and neck, liver or kidney cancer. This receptor carries the CDR3 CATTRDGNRRDSCTDTQYF. In nucleotide form, the sequence is TGTGCCACCACCCGGGACGGTAATCGGAGAGATTCTTGCACAGATACGCAGTATTTT.